This T cell receptor beta chain came from a study of blood T cells in healthy people across ages. In germline, CDR1 is LGHNA, CDR2 YNFKEQ. This CDR3 region has 16 residues. A second PCR of roughly 6 to 12 cycles used a sample-barcoded 5' primer and a J-beta primer mix. Each CDR3 protein is one row after TCRdb ran MiXCR on the 5' RACE reads. The table lists 800,000 or so distinct CDR3 sequences, around 68% of them singletons. The sequencing sample was made of blood. This sequence joins TRBV4-2 and TRBJ2-7; 8 bases map to TRBD2. The J call may be faulty, since TRBJ2-5 better matches the DNA end. This receptor was obtained from a man aged 25-40 years in good health. The CDR3 DNA reads as TGTGCCAGCAGCGCGGGAGGCGGGGACCTCCAAGAGACCCAGTACTTC. Translated, it gives CASSAGGGDLQETQYF.